One and the same sample provided the 29 T cell receptor beta chains below, sequenced in a study of PD-L1 blockade in urothelial cancer. Time point reported: peripheral blood 6 weeks after treatment start. Sequenced by immunoSEQ multiplex PCR; TCRdb stores in-frame clones only, minus some. The sample lists around 30,000 clones, 80% to 85% seen once, with approximately 3.1% in the top ten. Sample: PBMCs, taken around atezolizumab (anti-PD-L1) treatment. The receptors come from a man between 65 and 85 years old with urothelial cancer.

This clone was counted only a few times. The genes are TRBV27 and TRBJ2-2; TRBD2 aligns across 8 bases. Germline assignment: CDR1 MNHEY and CDR2 SMNVEV (reference sequence). The V gene end was trimmed by 6 bases and the J gene end by 0 bases; junction bases not matched to a gene: 6. The CDR3 runs to 16 residues. CDR3 in DNA: TGTGCCAGCAGGAAACCGGGACTAGCGAACACCGGGGAGCTGTTTTTT. Its translation: CASRKPGLANTGELFF.

This sequence joins TRBV28 and TRBJ1-4, with D unresolved. The germline gives CDR1 MDHEN, CDR2 SYDVKM. There are 16 residues in the CDR3. V lost 3 bases and J 3 bases, leaving 14 bases between the germline ends. The CDR3 region is CASSFWASSSNEKLFF. Written as DNA, the CDR3 is TGTGCCAGCAGTTTCTGGGCGTCTTCTTCTAATGAAAAACTGTTTTTT.

The CDR3 DNA reads as TGCGCCAGCAGCTCGGGACTAGCGGGACGAAGCACCGGGGAGCTGTTTTTT. This codes for CASSSGLAGRSTGELFF. V and J are TRBV5-1 and TRBJ2-2; TRBD2 agrees at 13 bases. The CDR3 runs 17 residues. Trimming took 3 bases from V and 4 from J; bases not matched to a gene: 6. Germline CDR1 reads SGHRS; CDR2 reads YFSETQ.

The chain couples TRBV6-1 to TRBJ2-7; a weak D match, TRBD2 (6 bases). In germline, CDR1 is MNHNS, CDR2 SASEGT. The CDR3 runs 13 residues. Trimming pared 5 bases from V and 3 bases from J, leaving 11 bases between. The CDR3 region is CASSYLGSYEQYF. In nucleotides, the CDR3 is TGTGCCAGCAGTTATCTCGGGAGCTACGAGCAGTACTTC.

This chain uses TRBV11-2 with TRBJ1-1; TRBD1 is a possible D gene (5 bases). The CDR3 runs to 14 residues. Trimming pared 2 bases from V and 1 base from J, leaving 8 bases between. Germline CDR1 is SGHAT and CDR2 is FQNNGV. CDR3 loop: CASSLNGGNTEAFF. The CDR3 DNA is TGTGCCAGCAGCTTAAACGGGGGGAACACTGAAGCTTTCTTT.

The chain carries TRBV15 and TRBJ2-7; D is unresolved. Germline V gene data show CDR1 as LNHNV and CDR2 as YYDKDF (reference sequence). V lost 5 bases, J lost 3 bases, and 11 bases lay in between. CDR3 size: 13 residues. CDR3 sequence reads: CATSPRRNYEQYF. DNA of the CDR3: TGTGCCACCAGCCCCCGGCGGAACTACGAGCAGTACTTC.

J is TRBJ1-2 and V is TRBV19; the D is unclear. CDR1 LNHDA and CDR2 SQIVND come from the germline V gene (reference sequence). V lost 1 base to trimming and J lost 1 base, with 7 bases between them. This CDR3 spans 14 amino acids. CDR3 DNA sequence: TGTGCCAGTAGTATAGGCACTAATAACTATGGCTACACCTTC. This sequence encodes CASSIGTNNYGYTF.

V is TRBV7-6 and J is TRBJ1-6, with 7 bases matching TRBD1. Trimming took 2 bases from V and 0 from J; bases not matched to a gene: 7. Germline V gene lookup returns CDR1 SGHVS and CDR2 FNYEAQ. CDR3 size: 18 residues. The CDR3: CASSLYRQGSSYNSPLHF. As DNA, the CDR3 is TGTGCCAGCAGCTTATACCGACAGGGAAGCTCCTATAATTCACCCCTCCACTTT.

The genes are TRBV6-1 and TRBJ2-1, with D maybe TRBD2 (5 bases). The germline CDR1 and CDR2 sequences are MNHNS and SASEGT. CDR3 length: 15 amino acids. The ends were cut back, 6 bases at V and 5 bases at J, with 17 bases in the middle. CDR3 nucleotide sequence: TGTGCCAGCAGCCCTTCCGTTAGCGCCAACAATGAGCAGTTCTTC. As protein: CASSPSVSANNEQFF.

The CDR3 bases are TGTGCCAGCAGCTTTGGCCCTGAAGCTTTCTTT. Amino acid sequence: CASSFGPEAFF. The rearrangement links TRBV11-2 to TRBJ1-1, with D unresolved. Germline-derived CDR1 and CDR2 are SGHAT and FQNNGV. There are 11 residues in the CDR3. V was pared by 3 bases and J by 6 bases, with 5 bases between.

CDR3 bases: TGTGCCAGTAGTATATCTAGCGGGAGGGAGACCCAGTACTTC. Amino acids: CASSISSGRETQYF. The V call is TRBV19, the J call TRBJ2-5; 11 nucleotides align to TRBD2. V was pared by 2 bases and J by 5 bases, with 1 base of the junction left unmatched. In germline, CDR1 is LNHDA, CDR2 SQIVND (reference sequence). The CDR3 length is 14 residues.

This clone has a handful of counts. V usage is TRBV5-1 and J usage is TRBJ2-7; D possibly corresponds to TRBD2 (6 bases). The V and J ends lost 0 bases and 7 bases respectively, with 11 bases between them. The V gene's germline CDR1 is SGHRS and CDR2 YFSETQ. The CDR3 totals 13 residues. The CDR3 bases are TGCGCCAGCAGCTTGGGTATAGGAGGGGAGCAGTACTTC. Translated: CASSLGIGGEQYF.

The rearrangement uses TRBV19 and TRBJ2-3, with 9 bases lining up with TRBD2. This CDR3 is built from 17 residues. The junction had 10 bases not matched to a gene; V was cut back by 5 bases and J by 1 base. Looked up from germline, CDR1 is LNHDA and CDR2 is SQIVND (reference sequence). CDR3 in amino acids: CASSPRIVAGGTDTQYF. CDR3 sequence (DNA): TGTGCCAGTAGTCCCCGAATAGTAGCGGGAGGCACAGATACGCAGTATTTT.

The CDR3, as DNA: TGCAGCGGACTAGTTCGGGAGCAGTACTTC. Amino acids: CSGLVREQYF. The chain has TRBV20-1 and TRBJ2-7, with 7 bases aligning to TRBD2. This CDR3 has 10 amino acids. Germline CDR1 is DFQATT and CDR2 is SNEGSKA (reference sequence).

DNA of the CDR3: TGTGCCAGCAGTGCTACGGCAGGCTCTCCTAACTATGGCTACACCTTC. Its protein product is CASSATAGSPNYGYTF. J is TRBJ1-2 and V is TRBV6-4, with unresolved D. CDR3 length: 16 residues. Germline CDR1 reads MRHNA; CDR2 reads SNTAGT. V shed 4 bases and J shed 0 bases, with 15 bases lying between them.

The chain has TRBV6-5 and TRBJ1-4, with D perhaps TRBD1 (5 bases). The CDR3 has 14 residues. V was trimmed by 6 bases and J by 7 bases, leaving 15 bases between them. Germline V gives CDR1 MNHEY, CDR2 SVGAGI. CDR3 loop: CASRMGQGSEKLFF. CDR3 bases: TGTGCCAGCAGAATGGGTCAGGGAAGTGAAAAACTGTTTTTT.

The CDR3 nucleotides read TGTGCCAGCAGCCCAACCGGAGGGGGCGGCTATGGCTACACCTTC. Translating gives CASSPTGGGGYGYTF. The chain is built from TRBV6-1 and TRBJ1-2, with TRBD1 matching over 7 bases. The CDR3 extends over 15 amino acids. The V and J ends lost 6 bases and 4 bases, in that order; junction bases with no gene match: 11. Germline-derived CDR1 and CDR2 are MNHNS and SASEGT.

The genes are TRBV28 and TRBJ1-2; unclear D gene. The CDR3 loop spans 12 amino acids. Per germline, CDR1 MDHEN and CDR2 SYDVKM. V dropped 4 bases and J dropped 6 bases, with 9 bases sitting between them. The CDR3: CASSSQRDGYTF. For the CDR3, the DNA is TGTGCCAGCAGTTCGCAGCGCGATGGCTACACCTTC.

The chain recombines TRBV15 with TRBJ1-1; D is ambiguous. Trimming shortened V by 0 bases and J by 6 bases, and 11 bases separated the two germline ends. This CDR3 is built from 14 residues. Germline CDR1 is LNHNV and CDR2 is YYDKDF (reference sequence). CDR3 residues: CATSRDQKQPEAFF. The CDR3 DNA is TGTGCCACCAGCAGAGATCAAAAACAGCCTGAAGCTTTCTTT.

This CDR3 is CSAGWAGVGNEQFF. Here the CDR3 DNA reads TGCAGCGCTGGATGGGCGGGAGTAGGTAATGAGCAGTTCTTC. The chain employs TRBV29-1 and TRBJ2-1, with 7 bases fitting TRBD2. This CDR3 contains 14 residues. The trim removed 7 bases at V and 7 bases at J, leaving 13 bases unmatched. CDR1 is SQVTM and CDR2 is ANQGSEA in the germline V gene.

The chain couples TRBV15 to TRBJ1-1, with 9 bases identical to TRBD1. V shed 0 bases, J shed 0 bases, and the junction held 8 bases outside the gene matches. Germline V gene lookup returns CDR1 LNHNV and CDR2 YYDKDF (reference sequence). The CDR3 runs to 18 residues. CDR3 sequence (DNA): TGTGCCACCAGCAGAGATGAACAGGGGGCTATCATGAACACTGAAGCTTTCTTT. Its protein product is CATSRDEQGAIMNTEAFF.

This chain joins TRBV7-3 and TRBJ2-1; TRBD1 agrees at 9 bases. After removal of 0 bases from V and 4 bases from J, the junction contained 7 bases not matched to a gene. There are 17 residues in the CDR3. Germline CDR1 reads SGHTA; CDR2 reads FQGTGA. This chain's CDR3 is CASSLTGDRGAYNEQFF. DNA for the CDR3: TGTGCCAGCAGCTTAACAGGAGACAGGGGGGCGTACAATGAGCAGTTCTTC.

This clone has more than one count but fewer than ten. This chain uses TRBV7-2 with TRBJ1-1, with 9 bases lining up with TRBD1. Trimming took 4 bases from V and 8 from J; bases not matched to a gene: 2. Germline loops: CDR1 SGHTA, CDR2 FQGNSA. The CDR3 contains 12 residues. DNA of the CDR3: TGTGCCAGCAGCTCCGACAGGGGGGAAGCTTTCTTT. Amino acid sequence: CASSSDRGEAFF.

V gene TRBV9 combines with J gene TRBJ2-1; 7 bases agree with TRBD2. Per germline, CDR1 SGDLS and CDR2 YYNGEE. This CDR3 contains 14 residues. The junction had 6 bases not matched to a gene; V was cut back by 4 bases and J by 5 bases. This CDR3 reads CASSPGLVHNEQFF. The CDR3 DNA reads TGTGCCAGCAGCCCAGGACTAGTTCACAATGAGCAGTTCTTC.

The gene calls are TRBV7-8 and TRBJ2-2; possibly TRBD1 for D (6 bases). The CDR3 consists of 15 residues. Trimming shortened V by 10 bases and J by 0 bases, and 15 bases separated the two germline ends. The germline V gene encodes CDR1 SGHVS and CDR2 FQNEAQ. CDR3 bases: TGTGCCACCGACCGACAGGCCCCGAACACCGGGGAGCTGTTTTTT. Its translation is CATDRQAPNTGELFF.

The genes are TRBV5-5 and TRBJ1-5, with 7 bases matching TRBD1. CDR1 SGHKS and CDR2 YYEKEE come from the germline V gene (reference sequence). The CDR3 is made up of 16 amino acids. J was trimmed by 2 bases and V by 4 bases; bases with no gene match: 9. CDR3 DNA sequence: TGTGCCAGCAGCGGGACAGACTTAGGGCGCAATCAGCCCCAGCATTTT. The encoded protein is CASSGTDLGRNQPQHF. Filled out from reference TRBV5-5 and TRBJ1-5, the complete variable domain reads DAGVTQSPTHLIKTRGQQVTLRCSPISGHKSVSWYQQVLGQGPQFIFQYYEKEERGRGNFPDRFSARQFPNYSSELNVNALLLGDSALYLCASSGTDLGRNQPQHFGDGTRLSIL.

The CDR3 reads CASSGQRYTEAFF. The CDR3 nucleotides are TGTGCCAGCAGCGGACAGCGGTACACTGAAGCTTTCTTT. V and J are TRBV2 and TRBJ1-1; the D gene is possibly TRBD1 (6 bases). The CDR3 has 13 amino acids. The V end was cut by 6 bases, the J end by 3 bases, with 11 bases between. The V gene's germline CDR1 is SNHLY and CDR2 FYNNEI.

This sequence joins TRBV28 and TRBJ1-4; D gene ambiguous. V lost 2 bases and J 2 bases, leaving 9 bases between the germline ends. This CDR3 has 15 amino acids. Germline CDR1 reads MDHEN; CDR2 reads SYDVKM. The CDR3 DNA follows: TGTGCCAGCAGTTTAGTCGGAGCCACTAATGAAAAACTGTTTTTT. Amino acids: CASSLVGATNEKLFF. Full variable domain (rest looked up from reference TRBV28 and TRBJ1-4): DVKVTQSSRYLVKRTGEKVFLECVQDMDHENMFWYRQDPGLGLRLIYFSYDVKMKEKGDIPEGYSVSREKKERFSLILESASTNQTSMYLCASSLVGATNEKLFFGSGTQLSVL.

Written as DNA, the CDR3 is TGTGCCAGCAGCCGCGGAAGGACAGGGGGAAATGAAAAACTGTTTTTT. Encoded protein: CASSRGRTGGNEKLFF. The V gene is TRBV7-9, the J gene TRBJ1-4, with 10 bases lining up with TRBD1. This CDR3 region has 16 residues. The V and J ends lost 5 bases and 5 bases, in that order; junction bases with no gene match: 8. Germline CDR1 reads SEHNR; CDR2 reads FQNEAQ (reference sequence).